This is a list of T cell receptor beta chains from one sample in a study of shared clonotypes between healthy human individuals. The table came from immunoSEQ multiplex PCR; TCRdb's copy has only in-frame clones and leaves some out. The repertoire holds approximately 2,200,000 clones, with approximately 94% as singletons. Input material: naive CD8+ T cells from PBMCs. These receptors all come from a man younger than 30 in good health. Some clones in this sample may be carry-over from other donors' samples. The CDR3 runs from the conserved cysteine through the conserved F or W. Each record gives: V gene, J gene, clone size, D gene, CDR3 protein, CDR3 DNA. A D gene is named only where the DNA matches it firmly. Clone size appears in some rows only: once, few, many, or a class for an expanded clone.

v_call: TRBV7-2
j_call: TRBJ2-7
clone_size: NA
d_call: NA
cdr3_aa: CASSLGLGYEQYF
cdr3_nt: TGTGCCAGCAGCTTAGGACTCGGCTACGAGCAGTACTTC

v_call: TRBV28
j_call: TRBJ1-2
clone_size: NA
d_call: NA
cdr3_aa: CASSLLQGGGVLGYTF
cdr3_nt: TGTGCCAGCAGTTTATTACAGGGTGGTGGGGTCTTAGGCTACACCTTC

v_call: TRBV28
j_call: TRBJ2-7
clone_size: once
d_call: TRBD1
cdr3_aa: CASALEGALYEQYF
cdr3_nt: TGTGCCAGCGCATTAGAGGGGGCATTGTACGAGCAGTACTTC

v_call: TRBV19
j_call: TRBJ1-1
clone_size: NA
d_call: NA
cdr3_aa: CASSMQASNTEAFF
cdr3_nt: TGTGCCAGTAGTATGCAGGCGTCGAACACTGAAGCTTTCTTT

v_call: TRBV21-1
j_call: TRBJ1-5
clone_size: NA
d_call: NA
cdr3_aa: CASSKPRWSNQPQHF
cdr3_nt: TGTGCCAGCAGCAAACCCCGGTGGAGCAATCAGCCCCAGCATTTT

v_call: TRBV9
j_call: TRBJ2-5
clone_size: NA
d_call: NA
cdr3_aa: CASSRGGTFKETQYF
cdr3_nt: TGTGCCAGCAGCCGAGGGGGGACTTTCAAGGAGACCCAGTACTTC

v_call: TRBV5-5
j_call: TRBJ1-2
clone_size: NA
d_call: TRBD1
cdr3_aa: CASSIAGGRYGYTF
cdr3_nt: TGTGCCAGCAGCATCGCAGGGGGCCGGTATGGCTACACCTTC

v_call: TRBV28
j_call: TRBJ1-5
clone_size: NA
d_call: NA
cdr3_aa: CASSPTPWRVGNQPQHF
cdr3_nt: TGTGCCAGCAGTCCAACCCCTTGGAGGGTTGGCAATCAGCCCCAGCATTTT

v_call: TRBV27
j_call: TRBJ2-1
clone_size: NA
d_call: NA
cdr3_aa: CASSLWVYDGEQFF
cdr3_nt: TGTGCCAGCAGTTTATGGGTGTACGATGGCGAGCAGTTCTTC

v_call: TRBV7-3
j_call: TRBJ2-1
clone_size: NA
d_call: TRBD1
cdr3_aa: CASSGTEPYNEQFF
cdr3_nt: TGTGCCAGCTCTGGGACAGAACCTTACAATGAGCAGTTCTTC

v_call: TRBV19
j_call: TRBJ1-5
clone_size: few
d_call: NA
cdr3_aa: CASSMLSNQPQHF
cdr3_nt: TGTGCCAGTAGTATGTTGAGCAATCAGCCCCAGCATTTT

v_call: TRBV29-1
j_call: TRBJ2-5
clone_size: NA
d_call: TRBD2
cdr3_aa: CSVEKLQAGARETQYF
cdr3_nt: TGCAGCGTTGAGAAGCTCCAAGCGGGAGCTCGGGAGACCCAGTACTTC

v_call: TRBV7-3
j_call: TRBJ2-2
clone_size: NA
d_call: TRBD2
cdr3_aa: CASSSSGNTGELFF
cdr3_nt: TGTGCCAGCAGCTCTAGCGGGAACACCGGGGAGCTGTTTTTT

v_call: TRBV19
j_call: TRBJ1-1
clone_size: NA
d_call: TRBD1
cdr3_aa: CASSQDRGPEAFF
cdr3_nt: TGTGCCAGTAGTCAAGACAGGGGCCCTGAAGCTTTCTTT

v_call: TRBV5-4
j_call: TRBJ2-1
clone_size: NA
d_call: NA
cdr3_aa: CASSPGDVWEQFF
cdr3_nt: TGTGCCAGCAGCCCCGGGGATGTTTGGGAGCAGTTCTTC

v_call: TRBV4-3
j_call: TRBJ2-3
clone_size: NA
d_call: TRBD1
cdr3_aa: CASSQDGDSSDTQYF
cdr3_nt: TGCGCCAGCAGCCAAGATGGGGACAGTTCGGATACGCAGTATTTT

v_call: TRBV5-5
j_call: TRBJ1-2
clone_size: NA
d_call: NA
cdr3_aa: CASSYETRAADGYTF
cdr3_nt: TGTGCCAGCAGCTACGAGACCCGGGCGGCGGATGGCTACACCTTC

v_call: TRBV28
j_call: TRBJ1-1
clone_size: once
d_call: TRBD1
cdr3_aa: CASRGPKGQEHTEAFF
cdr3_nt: TGTGCCAGCAGGGGACCAAAAGGACAGGAGCACACTGAAGCTTTCTTT

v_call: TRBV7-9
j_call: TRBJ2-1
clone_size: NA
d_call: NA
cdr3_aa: CASSLALREQFF
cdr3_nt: TGTGCCAGCAGCTTAGCGTTAAGGGAGCAGTTCTTC

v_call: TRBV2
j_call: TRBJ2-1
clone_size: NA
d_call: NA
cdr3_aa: CASSEAAGSEVNEQFF
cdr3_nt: TGTGCCAGCAGTGAAGCGGCAGGTAGTGAAGTCAATGAGCAGTTCTTC

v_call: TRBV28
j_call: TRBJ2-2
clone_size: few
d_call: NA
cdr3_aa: CASSFPGELFF
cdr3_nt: TGTGCCAGCAGTTTCCCCGGGGAGCTGTTTTTT

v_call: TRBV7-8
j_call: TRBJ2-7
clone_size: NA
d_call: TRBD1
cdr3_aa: CASSFGTVSYEQYF
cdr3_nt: TGTGCCAGCAGCTTTGGGACAGTCTCCTACGAGCAGTACTTC

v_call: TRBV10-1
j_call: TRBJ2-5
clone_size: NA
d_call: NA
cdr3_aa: CASSEPGGEGGETQYF
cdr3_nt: TGCGCCAGCAGTGAGCCCGGGGGTGAGGGCGGCGAGACCCAGTACTTC

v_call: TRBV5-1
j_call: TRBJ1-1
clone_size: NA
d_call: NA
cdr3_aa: CASRPAGAGTEAFF
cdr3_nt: TGCGCCAGCAGGCCTGCAGGGGCTGGTACTGAAGCTTTCTTT

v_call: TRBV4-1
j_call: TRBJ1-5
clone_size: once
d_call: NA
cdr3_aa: CASSYGPPGSNQPQHF
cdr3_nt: TGCGCCAGCAGCTATGGCCCCCCGGGAAGCAATCAGCCCCAGCATTTT

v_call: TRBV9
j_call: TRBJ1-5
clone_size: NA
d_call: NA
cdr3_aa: CASSERGNQPQHF
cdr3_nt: TGTGCCAGCAGCGAGAGGGGAAATCAGCCCCAGCATTTT

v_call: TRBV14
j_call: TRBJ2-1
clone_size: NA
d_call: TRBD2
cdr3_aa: CASSQDLRLAGDNEQFF
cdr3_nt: TGTGCCAGCAGCCAAGACCTCAGACTAGCGGGGGACAATGAGCAGTTCTTC

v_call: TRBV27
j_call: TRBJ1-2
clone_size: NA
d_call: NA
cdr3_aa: CASSPLGRNYGYTF
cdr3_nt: TGTGCCAGCAGTCCCTTGGGGAGGAACTATGGCTACACCTTC

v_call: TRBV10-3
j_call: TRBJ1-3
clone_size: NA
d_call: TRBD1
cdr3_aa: CATHGTADSGNTIYF
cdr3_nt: TGTGCCACGCACGGGACAGCCGACTCTGGAAACACCATATATTTT

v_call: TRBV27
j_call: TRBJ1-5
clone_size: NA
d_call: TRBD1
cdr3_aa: CASKSGGGSNQPQHF
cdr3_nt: TGTGCCAGCAAATCAGGGGGCGGAAGCAATCAGCCCCAGCATTTT

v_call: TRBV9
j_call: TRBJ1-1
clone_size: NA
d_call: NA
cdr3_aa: CASSVGGYTEAFF
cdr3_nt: TGTGCCAGCAGCGTAGGAGGATACACTGAAGCTTTCTTT

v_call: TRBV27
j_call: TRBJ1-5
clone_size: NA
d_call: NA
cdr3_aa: CASSFAGAADSNQPQHF
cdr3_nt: TGTGCCAGCAGTTTTGCTGGGGCAGCGGATAGCAATCAGCCCCAGCATTTT

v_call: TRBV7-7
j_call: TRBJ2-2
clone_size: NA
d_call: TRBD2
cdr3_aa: CASSRDTTSGGELFF
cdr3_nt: TGTGCCAGCAGCCGAGATACGACTAGCGGCGGGGAGCTGTTTTTT

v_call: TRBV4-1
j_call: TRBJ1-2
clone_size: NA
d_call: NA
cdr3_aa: CASSPRVPKNGYTF
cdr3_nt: TGCGCCAGCAGCCCGCGGGTCCCAAAGAATGGCTACACCTTC

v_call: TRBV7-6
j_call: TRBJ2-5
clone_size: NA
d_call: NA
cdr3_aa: CASSDRPPAQYF
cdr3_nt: TGTGCCAGCAGCGACCGGCCCCCGGCCCAGTACTTC

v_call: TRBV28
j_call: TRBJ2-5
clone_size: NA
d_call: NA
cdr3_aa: CASSGQKETQYF
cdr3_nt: TGTGCCAGCAGTGGGCAGAAAGAGACCCAGTACTTC

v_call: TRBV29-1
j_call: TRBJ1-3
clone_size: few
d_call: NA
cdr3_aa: CSVVDRNTIYF
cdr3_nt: TGCAGCGTCGTTGACCGAAACACCATATATTTT

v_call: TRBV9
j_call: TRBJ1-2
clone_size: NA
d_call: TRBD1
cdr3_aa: CASSEGQGFRSGYTF
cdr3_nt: TGTGCCAGCAGCGAGGGACAGGGGTTCCGTAGTGGCTACACCTTC

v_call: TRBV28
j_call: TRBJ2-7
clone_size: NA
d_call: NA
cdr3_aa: CASGLTRGTYEQYF
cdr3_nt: TGTGCCAGCGGCCTGACTCGGGGAACCTACGAGCAGTACTTC

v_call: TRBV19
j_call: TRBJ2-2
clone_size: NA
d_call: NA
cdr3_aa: CASSIGGPYTGELFF
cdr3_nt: TGTGCCAGTAGTATTGGGGGACCGTACACCGGGGAGCTGTTTTTT

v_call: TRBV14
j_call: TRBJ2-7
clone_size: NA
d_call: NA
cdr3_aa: CASSQWGAGVNYEQYF
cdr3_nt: TGTGCCAGCAGCCAGTGGGGGGCAGGGGTTAACTACGAGCAGTACTTC

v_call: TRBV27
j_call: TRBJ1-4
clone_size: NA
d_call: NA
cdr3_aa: CASRPDAGGPNEKLFF
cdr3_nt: TGTGCCAGCAGACCGGACGCGGGCGGGCCGAATGAAAAACTGTTTTTT

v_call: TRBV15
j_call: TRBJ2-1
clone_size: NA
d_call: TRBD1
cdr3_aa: CATSRDLSGQGTYNEQFF
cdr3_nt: TGTGCCACCAGCAGAGATTTATCGGGACAGGGGACCTACAATGAGCAGTTCTTC

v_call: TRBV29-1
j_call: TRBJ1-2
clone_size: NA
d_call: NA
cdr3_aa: CSVEAGWDTPNYGYTF
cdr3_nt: TGCAGCGTCGAGGCGGGTTGGGACACCCCTAACTATGGCTACACCTTC

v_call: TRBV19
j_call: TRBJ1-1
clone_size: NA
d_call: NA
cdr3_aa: CASSPGPFGTEAFF
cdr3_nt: TGTGCCAGTAGTCCGGGACCATTCGGAACTGAAGCTTTCTTT

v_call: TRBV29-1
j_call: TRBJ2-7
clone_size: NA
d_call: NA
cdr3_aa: CSVPGPFYEQYF
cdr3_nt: TGCAGCGTCCCGGGACCGTTCTACGAGCAGTACTTC

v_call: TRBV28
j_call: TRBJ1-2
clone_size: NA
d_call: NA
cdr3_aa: CASSLHDGRQVYGYTF
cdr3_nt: TGTGCCAGCAGTTTACATGACGGACGGCAGGTTTATGGCTACACCTTC

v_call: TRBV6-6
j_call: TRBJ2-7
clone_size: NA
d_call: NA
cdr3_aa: CASSLRSNEQYF
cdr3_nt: TGTGCCAGCAGCCTACGTTCCAACGAGCAGTACTTC

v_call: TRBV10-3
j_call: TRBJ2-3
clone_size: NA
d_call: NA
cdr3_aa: CAVAAGRVDTQYF
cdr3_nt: TGTGCCGTCGCCGCAGGAAGGGTCGATACGCAGTATTTT

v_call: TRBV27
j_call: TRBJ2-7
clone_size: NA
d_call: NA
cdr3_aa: CASSLFEPAYEQYF
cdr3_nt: TGTGCCAGCAGTTTATTCGAGCCCGCCTACGAGCAGTACTTC

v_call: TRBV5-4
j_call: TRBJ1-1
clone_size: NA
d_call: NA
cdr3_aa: CASTPGEDTEAFF
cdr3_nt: TGTGCCAGCACCCCAGGGGAGGACACTGAAGCTTTCTTT

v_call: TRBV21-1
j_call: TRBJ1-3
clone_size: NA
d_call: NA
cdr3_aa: CASSKAAEEETPETQHSGNTIYF
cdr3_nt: TGTGCCAGCAGCAAAGCGGCCGAAGAGGAGACACCGGAGACACAACACTCTGGAAACACCATATATTTT

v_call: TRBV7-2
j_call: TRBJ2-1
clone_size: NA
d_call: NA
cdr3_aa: CASSFTPNEQFF
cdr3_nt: TGTGCCAGCAGCTTTACGCCCAATGAGCAGTTCTTC

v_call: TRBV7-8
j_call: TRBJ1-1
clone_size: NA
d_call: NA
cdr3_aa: CASSLGVNEAFF
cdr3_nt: TGTGCCAGCAGCTTGGGGGTTAATGAAGCTTTCTTT

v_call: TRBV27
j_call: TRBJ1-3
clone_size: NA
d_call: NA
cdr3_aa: CASSLGGNSGNTIYF
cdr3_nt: TGTGCCAGCAGTTTAGGCGGAAACTCTGGAAACACCATATATTTT

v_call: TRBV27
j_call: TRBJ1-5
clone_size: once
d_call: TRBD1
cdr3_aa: CASSLTGTGNQPQHF
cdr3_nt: TGTGCCAGCAGTTTAACCGGGACAGGCAATCAGCCCCAGCATTTT

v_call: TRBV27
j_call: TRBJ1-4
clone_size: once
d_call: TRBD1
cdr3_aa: CASSPGTGWEKLFF
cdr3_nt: TGTGCCAGCTCTCCCGGGACAGGGTGGGAAAAACTGTTTTTT

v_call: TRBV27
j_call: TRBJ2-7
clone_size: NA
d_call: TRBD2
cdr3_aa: CASSLRLAGAYEQYF
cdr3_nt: TGTGCCAGCAGTCTCCGACTAGCGGGGGCCTACGAGCAGTACTTC

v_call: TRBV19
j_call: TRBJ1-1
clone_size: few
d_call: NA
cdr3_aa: CASSQDGSHTEAFF
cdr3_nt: TGTGCCAGTAGTCAGGACGGTAGTCACACTGAAGCTTTCTTT